This T cell receptor beta chain stems from a study of T cell changes during pregnancy in multiple sclerosis. TCRdb's table, derived via immunoSEQ multiplex PCR, lists solely in-frame clones and lacks some. The sample lists about 110,000 clones; 92% were seen once. J was trimmed by 3 bases and V by 7 bases; bases with no gene match: 10. CDR1 MDHEN and CDR2 SYDVKM come from the germline V gene. The length of the CDR3 is 16 residues. The TCR was taken from a female donor with multiple sclerosis, enrolled in a pregnancy study. The sequencing here drew on peripheral blood, taken after pregnancy. This chain links TRBV28 with TRBJ2-5; 11 bases match TRBD1. CDR3 nucleotides: TGTGCCAGCACCGAGGGACAGGGGGACGTGAAAGAGACCCAGTACTTC. It is translated as CASTEGQGDVKETQYF.